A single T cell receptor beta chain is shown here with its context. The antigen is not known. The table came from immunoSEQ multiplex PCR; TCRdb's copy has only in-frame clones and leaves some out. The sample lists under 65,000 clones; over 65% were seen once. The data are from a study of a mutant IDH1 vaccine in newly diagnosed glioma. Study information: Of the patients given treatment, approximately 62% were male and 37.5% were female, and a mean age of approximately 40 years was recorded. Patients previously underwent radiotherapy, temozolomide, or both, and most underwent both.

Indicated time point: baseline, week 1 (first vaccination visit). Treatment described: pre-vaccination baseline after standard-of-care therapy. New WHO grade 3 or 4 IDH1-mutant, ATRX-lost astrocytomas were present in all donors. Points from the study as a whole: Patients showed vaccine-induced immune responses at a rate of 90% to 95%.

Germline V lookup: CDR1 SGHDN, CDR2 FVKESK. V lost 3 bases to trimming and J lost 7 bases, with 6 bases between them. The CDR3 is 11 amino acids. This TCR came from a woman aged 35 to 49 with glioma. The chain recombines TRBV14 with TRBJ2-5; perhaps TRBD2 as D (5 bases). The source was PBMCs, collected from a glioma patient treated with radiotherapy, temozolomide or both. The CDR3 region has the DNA TGTGCCAGCAGCCACGGAGGGACCCAGTACTTC. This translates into CASSHGGTQYF.